One and the same sample provided the 3 T cell receptor beta chains below, sequenced in a study of human T cells and chemical hapten exposure. TCRdb independently ran MiXCR on the RACE reads; one entry per CDR3 protein. The table lists roughly 100,000 distinct CDR3 sequences, 10% to 15% of them singletons. Described time point: pre-sensitization, week 0. The treatment was: therapeutic diphenylcyclopropenone sensitization with weekly scalp DPC. The sample here was whole blood, taken in connection with sensitization to the hapten diphenylcyclopropenone (DPC). The source is a woman aged 45-65 years with alopecia areata. Some clones in this sample may be carry-over from other donors' samples.

V usage is TRBV7-9 and J usage is TRBJ2-7, with 7 bases fitting TRBD1. This CDR3 is 15 amino acids long. The V gene's germline CDR1 is SEHNR and CDR2 FQNEAQ (reference sequence). V gave up 5 bases and J gave up 3 bases; unmatched junction bases: 10. The CDR3 here is CASSPRGQVFYEQYF. The CDR3 region has the DNA TGTGCCAGCAGCCCTCGAGGACAGGTTTTCTACGAGCAGTACTTC.

The sample holds many counts of this clonotype. The rearrangement joins TRBV5-1 to TRBJ1-1, with D unresolved. This CDR3 spans 15 amino acids. In germline, CDR1 is SGHRS, CDR2 YFSETQ. Trimming cost V 0 bases and J 0 bases, with 9 bases left between them. CDR3: CASSLVAVMNTEAFF. The CDR3 nucleotides are TGCGCCAGCAGCTTGGTTGCAGTAATGAACACTGAAGCTTTCTTT.

The DNA for the CDR3 is TGTGCCAGCAGTTCCCCAGGGCGGGCTTTCTTT. Its translation is CASSSPGRAFF. The chain joins TRBV27 to TRBJ1-1; tentatively, D is TRBD1 (5 bases). Germline CDR1 and CDR2: MNHEY and SMNVEV (reference sequence). The CDR3 extends over 11 amino acids. Trimming left V 4 bases short and J 11 bases short, with 11 bases between.